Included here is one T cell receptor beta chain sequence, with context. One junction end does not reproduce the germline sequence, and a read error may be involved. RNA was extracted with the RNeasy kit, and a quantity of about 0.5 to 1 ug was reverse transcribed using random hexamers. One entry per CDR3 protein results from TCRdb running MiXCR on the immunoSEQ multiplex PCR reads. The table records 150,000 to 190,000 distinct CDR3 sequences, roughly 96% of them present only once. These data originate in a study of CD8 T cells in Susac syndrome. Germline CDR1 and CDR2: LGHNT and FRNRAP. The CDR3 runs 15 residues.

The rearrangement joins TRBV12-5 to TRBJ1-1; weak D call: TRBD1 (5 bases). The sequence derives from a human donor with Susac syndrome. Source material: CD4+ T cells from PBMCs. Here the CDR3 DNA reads TGTGCTAGTGGTACCCGTGTAGGGGTAAACACTGAAGTTTTCTTT. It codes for CASGTRVGVNTEVFF.